Below are 25 T cell receptor beta chains sequenced from a single sample in a study of T cell responses to AZD1222 COVID-19 vaccine. Using immunoSEQ multiplex PCR, the repertoire was profiled, and TCRdb retains in-frame clones only, with some absent. Of about 89,000 clones listed, about 88% are singletons. Specimen: peripheral blood, collected 28 days after the second AZD1222 dose. These receptors originate from an adult who received the AZD1222 COVID-19 vaccine.

V and J are TRBV24-1 and TRBJ2-1, with a weak D call TRBD2 (5 bases). Germline V gives CDR1 KGHDR, CDR2 SFDVKD. The CDR3 has 14 amino acids. Trimming stripped 4 bases from V and 15 bases from J, with 21 bases between. The CDR3 region is CATSDAEAQPARFF. The CDR3 DNA reads TGTGCCACCAGTGACGCGGAGGCCCAACCAGCGCGGTTCTTC.

The chain joins TRBV29-1 to TRBJ1-4; D possibly corresponds to TRBD1 (5 bases). V was pared by 6 bases and J by 3 bases, with 14 bases between. From germline, CDR1 is SQVTM and CDR2 ANQGSEA. CDR3 length: 14 residues. CDR3 bases: TGCAGCGTGCAGGACCGAGGGGCTAATGAAAAACTGTTTTTT. Translation gives CSVQDRGANEKLFF.

The rearrangement links TRBV3-1 (or the pseudogene TRBV3-2) to TRBJ1-2, with TRBD1 as a possible D gene (5 bases). Between the trimmed V and J ends, which lost 1 base and 12 bases, there was a span of 18 bases. CDR3 length equals 14 residues. Looked up from germline, CDR1 is LGHDT and CDR2 is YNNKEL (reference sequence). The CDR3 region has the DNA TGTGCCAGCAGCCAAGGGGCAGGGAGTATAGGAGACACCTTC. Its protein is CASSQGAGSIGDTF.

Worth noting for this clone: This same CDR3 is encoded by further DNA sequences in the sample. V gene TRBV6-5 combines with J gene TRBJ1-2; no definite D call. V lost 1 base, J lost 3 bases, and 9 bases lay in between. The CDR3 has 14 amino acids. Germline V lookup: CDR1 MNHEY, CDR2 SVGAGI. The CDR3 coding sequence is TGTGCCAGCAGTTACTTGGGAGGAGACTATGGCTACACCTTC. Amino acids: CASSYLGGDYGYTF.

This chain uses TRBV10-1 with TRBJ1-6; TRBD1 aligns across 9 bases. CDR1 WNHNN and CDR2 SYGVQD come from the germline V gene (reference sequence). CDR3 size: 16 residues. The V and J ends lost 6 bases and 10 bases, in that order; junction bases with no gene match: 13. The CDR3 coding sequence is TGCGCCAGCAGGCCCCTGGTACAGGGGGCTAGGTCACCCCTCCACTTT. This translates into CASRPLVQGARSPLHF.

The chain is built from TRBV5-6 and TRBJ1-3; D is ambiguous. In germline, CDR1 is SGHDT, CDR2 YYEEEE. This CDR3 has 17 residues. Trimming took 1 base from V and 0 from J, leaving 14 bases between them. In DNA, the CDR3 is TGTGCCAGCAGCTTGCCGGGCGGCAGGACCTCTGGAAACACCATATATTTT. As protein: CASSLPGGRTSGNTIYF.

The chain is built from TRBV2 and TRBJ1-2; the D is unclear. The V end lost 4 bases, the J end lost 10 bases, and 13 bases lay between the germline ends. The CDR3 length is 12 residues. CDR1 is SNHLY and CDR2 is FYNNEI in the germline V gene. This chain's CDR3 is CASSVTTVFYTF. CDR3 coding DNA: TGTGCCAGCAGTGTCACAACGGTCTTCTACACCTTC.

This chain uses TRBV20-1 with TRBJ2-5; 11 nucleotides match TRBD2. Germline V CDR1 and CDR2: DFQATT, SNEGSKA (reference sequence). V shed 3 bases, J shed 7 bases, and the junction held 10 bases outside the gene matches. This CDR3 has 15 amino acids. The chain's CDR3 is CSASLLAGDFGTQYF. In DNA, the CDR3 is TGCAGTGCTAGTCTACTAGCGGGGGACTTTGGGACCCAGTACTTC.

The V call is TRBV11-2, the J call TRBJ2-2, with D perhaps TRBD1 (6 bases). The CDR3 spans 18 residues. Trimming cost V 5 bases and J 1 base, with 20 bases left between them. The germline V gene has CDR1 SGHAT and CDR2 FQNNGV. CDR3 in amino acids: CASSPLSPRGVNTGELFF. The CDR3 bases are TGTGCCAGCAGCCCGCTGTCCCCCAGGGGTGTGAACACCGGGGAGCTGTTTTTT.

This clone appeared a few times. The chain recombines TRBV4-3 with TRBJ2-5; D remains unclear. V lost 1 base to trimming and J lost 4 bases, with 13 bases between them. Per germline, CDR1 LGHNA and CDR2 YSLEER. CDR3 length: 15 amino acids. For the CDR3, the DNA is TGCGCCAGCAGCCAAGTTTGGGCTGCCGCAGAGACCCAGTACTTC. It codes for CASSQVWAAAETQYF.

The CDR3 loop is CASRGTDRNEQFF. The CDR3 nucleotides read TGTGCCAGCAGGGGGACAGATCGCAATGAGCAGTTCTTC. J is TRBJ2-1 and V is TRBV2, with TRBD1 identical over 7 bases. Germline V gene data show CDR1 as SNHLY and CDR2 as FYNNEI. The V segment lost 6 bases and the J segment 6 bases; nucleotides outside the gene matches: 5. The CDR3 is 13 amino acids.

In DNA form, the CDR3 reads TGCGCCAGCAGCAGATCCGCAGGGATTTCCTACGAGCAGTACTTC. As protein: CASSRSAGISYEQYF. V gene TRBV5-1 combines with J gene TRBJ2-7; maybe TRBD1 (5 bases). The CDR3 runs 15 residues. The V gene's germline CDR1 is SGHRS and CDR2 YFSETQ. Trimming removed 4 bases at V and 1 base at J, with 15 bases between.

This chain uses TRBV30 with TRBJ2-5; 7 bases align to TRBD2. This CDR3 has 14 residues. Germline values: CDR1 GTSNPN, CDR2 SVGIG (reference sequence). V was pared by 0 bases and J by 1 base, with 2 bases of the junction left unmatched. The CDR3 loop is CAWSVLAPQETQYF. Written as DNA, the CDR3 is TGTGCCTGGAGTGTACTAGCGCCCCAAGAGACCCAGTACTTC.

The chain carries TRBV3-1 (or the pseudogene TRBV3-2) and TRBJ2-3; 8 bases agree with TRBD2. Germline V gene sequence: CDR1 LGHDT, CDR2 YNNKEL (reference sequence). Losses at the gene ends were 4 bases for V and 4 bases for J; bases not matched to a gene: 10. CDR3 length: 16 amino acids. The CDR3 loop is CASSPPSGPESDTQYF. In nucleotides, the CDR3 is TGTGCCAGCAGCCCACCTAGCGGGCCGGAGTCAGATACGCAGTATTTT.

The V and J genes are TRBV5-4 and TRBJ1-1, with a weak D call TRBD1 (5 bases). The germline gives CDR1 SGHNT, CDR2 YYREEE (reference sequence). The CDR3 totals 14 residues. V was trimmed by 0 bases and J by 4 bases, leaving 10 bases between them. This chain's CDR3 is CASSLESRGTEAFF. CDR3 sequence (DNA): TGTGCCAGCAGCTTGGAGAGTAGGGGCACTGAAGCTTTCTTT.

The chain employs TRBV27 and TRBJ1-5; 10 nucleotides line up with TRBD1. The V gene end was trimmed by 6 bases and the J gene end by 3 bases; junction bases not matched to a gene: 2. The CDR3 has 14 amino acids. CDR1 and CDR2 from the germline V gene are MNHEY and SMNVEV (reference sequence). CDR3 residues: CASRGTGVNQPQHF. CDR3 in DNA: TGTGCCAGCAGGGGGACAGGGGTCAATCAGCCCCAGCATTTT.

V and J are TRBV14 and TRBJ2-1; D gene uncertain. The CDR3 length is 12 residues. Germline CDR1 SGHDN, CDR2 FVKESK. V lost 4 bases, J lost 8 bases, and 9 bases lay in between. Here the CDR3 reads CASSPVGYEQFF. CDR3 nucleotide sequence: TGTGCCAGCAGCCCCGTGGGCTATGAGCAGTTCTTC. Combining the CDR3 with reference TRBV14 and TRBJ2-1 gives the whole variable domain EAGVTQFPSHSVIEKGQTVTLRCDPISGHDNLYWYRRVMGKEIKFLLHFVKESKQDESGMPNNRFLAERTGGTYSTLKVQPAELEDSGVYFCASSPVGYEQFFGPGTRLTVL.

The chain is built from TRBV19 and TRBJ1-1; D unclear. Trimming removed 4 bases from V and 1 base from J, with 7 bases in between. This CDR3 is built from 13 residues. CDR1 LNHDA and CDR2 SQIVND come from the germline V gene (reference sequence). The CDR3, as DNA: TGTGCCAGTAGTAAGGCGGAGAACACTGAAGCTTTCTTT. Protein sequence: CASSKAENTEAFF.

V usage is TRBV16 and J usage is TRBJ2-1; 8 bases fit TRBD2. The CDR3 spans 16 residues. V was clipped by 2 bases and J by 2 bases; unmatched bases: 5. Germline V gene sequence: CDR1 KGHSY, CDR2 FQNENV. As DNA, the CDR3 is TGTGCCAGCAGCCAAGTAGCGGGGACCGCCTACAATGAGCAGTTCTTC. This sequence encodes CASSQVAGTAYNEQFF.

The CDR3 DNA is TGTGCCAGCCAGGGGGCGCGGACTGAAGCTTTCTTT. As protein: CASQGARTEAFF. The chain recombines TRBV2 with TRBJ1-1, with 8 bases aligning to TRBD1. The CDR3 spans 12 residues. CDR1 SNHLY and CDR2 FYNNEI come from the germline V gene. Losses at the gene ends were 8 bases for V and 5 bases for J; bases not matched to a gene: 4.

This rearrangement joins TRBV2 to TRBJ1-2; possibly TRBD1 for D (5 bases). This CDR3 is built from 15 residues. Between the trimmed V and J ends, which lost 7 bases and 2 bases, there was a span of 17 bases. Looked up from germline, CDR1 is SNHLY and CDR2 is FYNNEI. CDR3 coding DNA: TGTGCCAGCACCCGACGGGGGTTTAACAACTATGGCTACACCTTC. Protein product: CASTRRGFNNYGYTF.

CDR3 nucleotides: TGTGCCAGCAGCTTCACCGGGACAGCAACTTCACCCCTCCACTTT. Translated, it gives CASSFTGTATSPLHF. The chain is built from TRBV7-2 and TRBJ1-6; 7 nucleotides line up with TRBD1. The CDR3 consists of 15 residues. CDR1 and CDR2 (germline): SGHTA, FQGNSA. Trimming cost V 3 bases and J 9 bases; bases outside gene matches: 8.

This clone was seen once. The chain recombines TRBV24-1 with TRBJ2-3, with D perhaps matching TRBD1 (6 bases). Trimming left V 3 bases short and J 2 bases short, with 11 bases between. The germline gives CDR1 KGHDR, CDR2 SFDVKD. The CDR3 consists of 15 residues. CDR3 in amino acids: CATSDRRGSTDTQYF. CDR3 DNA: TGTGCCACCAGTGATCGCAGGGGTTCCACAGATACGCAGTATTTT.

This chain uses TRBV28 with TRBJ1-2; 7 nucleotides agree with TRBD1. Trimming cost V 6 bases and J 5 bases; bases outside gene matches: 6. The CDR3 runs 13 residues. Germline assignment: CDR1 MDHEN and CDR2 SYDVKM. CDR3 bases: TGTGCCAGCAGGCCAGGGGGAGGGTATGGCTACACCTTC. Translated, it gives CASRPGGGYGYTF.

The V and J genes are TRBV6-6 and TRBJ2-7, with unresolved D. Trimming shortened V by 7 bases and J by 3 bases, and 13 bases separated the two germline ends. The CDR3 is made up of 13 amino acids. Germline loops: CDR1 MNHNY, CDR2 SVGAGI (reference sequence). The CDR3 spells CASTHTSVYEQYF. CDR3 coding DNA: TGTGCCAGCACTCACACGTCGGTCTACGAGCAGTACTTC.